This is a list of T cell receptor beta chains from one sample in a study of radiotherapy plus CTLA-4 blockade in lung cancer. Clones were sequenced by immunoSEQ multiplex PCR, and TCRdb holds only the in-frame ones, with some missing. This table holds about 110,000 clones, over 65% found once. The specimen comprised peripheral blood, sampled from a patient treated with radiotherapy plus ipilimumab. The receptors shown here come from a human donor with non-small cell lung cancer that progressed on radiotherapy plus ipilimumab. Some clones in this sample may be carry-over from other donors' samples. The CDR3 runs from the conserved cysteine through the conserved F or W. A D gene is named only where the DNA matches it firmly. Some rows have no size entry. The others give once, few or many, or a class for an expanded clone.

D | size | J | V | DNA | CDR3
. | few | TRBJ2-3 | TRBV5-8 | TGTGCCAGCAGCCCCGGACAGATTAGGAGCACAGATACGCAGTATTTT | CASSPGQIRSTDTQYF
. | few | TRBJ2-3 | TRBV2 | TGTGCCAGCAGTGTTAACAGGGACCAAGATACGCAGTATTTT | CASSVNRDQDTQYF
. | few | TRBJ2-7 | TRBV28 | TGTGCCAGCAGGCGTACCGTAGGGGACATAGACTACGAGCAGTACTTC | CASRRTVGDIDYEQYF
TRBD1 | . | TRBJ1-6 | TRBV9 | TGTGCCAGCAGCTCCTCCGGGACAGGATGGGGTCTCTCACCCCTCCACTTT | CASSSSGTGWGLSPLHF
. | . | TRBJ2-7 | TRBV4-1 | TGCGCCAGCAGCCCCTTATATCAGGGCTCCTACGAGCAGTACTTC | CASSPLYQGSYEQYF
. | . | TRBJ2-1 | TRBV30 | TGTGCCTGGAGTCTAGTTTCTTCTCAGCAGTTCTTC | CAWSLVSSQQFF
. | . | TRBJ1-1 | TRBV19 | TGTGCCAGTAGTATCTCCTCGGGGATCGGCATAGCTTTCTTT | CASSISSGIGIAFF
TRBD1 | few | TRBJ1-6 | TRBV7-7 | TGTGCTAGCAGCTCGGGACAGGGGGTAAGAAATGGCAAAAATTCACCCCTCCACTTT | CASSSGQGVRNGKNSPLHF
. | . | TRBJ2-3 | TRBV7-2 | TGTGCCAGCAGCTTATTGGCGGTGACTAGCACAGATACGCAGTATTTT | CASSLLAVTSTDTQYF
TRBD1 | . | TRBJ2-6 | TRBV5-1 | TGCGCCAGCAGGCCGGACAGGGGAGCCAACGTCCTGACTTTC | CASRPDRGANVLTF
. | . | TRBJ2-1 | TRBV7-2 | TGTGCCAGCAGCTCGGGTCCCACTAGATTTGAGCAGTTCTTC | CASSSGPTRFEQFF
. | . | TRBJ1-2 | TRBV7-2 | TGTGCCAGCAGCCCACTGGTTAGGCCCCTAAACTATGGCTACACCTTC | CASSPLVRPLNYGYTF
. | . | TRBJ2-7 | TRBV19 | TGTGCCAGTAGTAGGGTGAATATGGACGAGCAGTACTTC | CASSRVNMDEQYF